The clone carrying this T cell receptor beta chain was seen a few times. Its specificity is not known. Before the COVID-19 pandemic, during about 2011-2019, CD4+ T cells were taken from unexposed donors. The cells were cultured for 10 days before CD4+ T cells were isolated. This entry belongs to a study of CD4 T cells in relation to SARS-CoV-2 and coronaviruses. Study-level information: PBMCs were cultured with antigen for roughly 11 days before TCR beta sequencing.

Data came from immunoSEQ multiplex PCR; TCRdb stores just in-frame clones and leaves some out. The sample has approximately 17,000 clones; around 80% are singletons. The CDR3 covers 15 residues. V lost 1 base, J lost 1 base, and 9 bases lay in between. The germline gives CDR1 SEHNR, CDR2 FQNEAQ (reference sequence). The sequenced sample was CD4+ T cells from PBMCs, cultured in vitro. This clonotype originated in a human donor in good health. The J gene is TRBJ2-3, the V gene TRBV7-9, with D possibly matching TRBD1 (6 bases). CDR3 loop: CASSLEAGGTDTQYF. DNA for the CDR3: TGTGCCAGCAGCTTAGAGGCAGGGGGCACAGATACGCAGTATTTT.